Given below is one T cell receptor (beta chain) in context. The entry originates in a study of blood T cell repertoires in COVID-19. About the study: Sources were T cells, B-cell-depleted T cells, or PBMCs; the material itself was cDNA or gDNA.

CDR3 length: 15 amino acids. Germline V gives CDR1 MNHEY, CDR2 SMNVEV (reference sequence). V trimming: 6 bases; J trimming: 0 bases; junction bases outside the gene matches: 4. Patients of the Seattle cohort, enrolled during active infection, were followed longitudinally. In the original analysis: Nucleated cell number was recorded as an estimate derived from reference gene primer amplification. The table came from immunoSEQ multiplex PCR; TCRdb's copy has only in-frame clones and leaves some out. V and J calls and clone size come straight from that table; D and trimming were deduced from the DNA. The sample has 250,000 to 300,000 clones, 86% seen once.

The TCR sequence derives from a woman in her 30s with COVID-19, enrolled during active disease. V usage is TRBV27 and J usage is TRBJ1-4; 7 bases are shared with TRBD1. Sequencing input: peripheral blood. The CDR3 region has the DNA TGTGCCAGCAGGCCTACAGGGGCAACTAATGAAAAACTGTTTTTT. Its translation is CASRPTGATNEKLFF.